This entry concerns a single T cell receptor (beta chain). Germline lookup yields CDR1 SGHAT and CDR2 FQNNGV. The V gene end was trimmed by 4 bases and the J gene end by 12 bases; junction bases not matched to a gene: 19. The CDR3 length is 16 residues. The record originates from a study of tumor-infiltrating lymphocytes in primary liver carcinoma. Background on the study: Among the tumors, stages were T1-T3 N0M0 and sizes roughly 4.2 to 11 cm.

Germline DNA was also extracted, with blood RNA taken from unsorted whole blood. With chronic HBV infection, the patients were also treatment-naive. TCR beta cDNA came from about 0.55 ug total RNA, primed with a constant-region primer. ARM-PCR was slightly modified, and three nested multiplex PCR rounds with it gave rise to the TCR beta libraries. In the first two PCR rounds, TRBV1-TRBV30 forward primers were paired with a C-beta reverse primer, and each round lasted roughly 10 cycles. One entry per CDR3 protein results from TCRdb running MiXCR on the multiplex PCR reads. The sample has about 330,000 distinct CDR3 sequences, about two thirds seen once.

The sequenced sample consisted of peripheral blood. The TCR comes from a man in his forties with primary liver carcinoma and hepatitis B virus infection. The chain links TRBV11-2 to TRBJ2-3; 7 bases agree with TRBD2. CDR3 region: CASSSTPSGPEGTQYF. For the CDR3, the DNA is TGTGCCAGCAGCTCCACTCCTAGCGGCCCCGAGGGTACACAGTATTTT.